Shown below are 19 T cell receptor beta chains from a single sample sequenced in a study of vaccination effects on CD4 cells after COVID-19. These receptors have no identified antigens. Following culture for under 12 days, CD4+ T cells were isolated. Two-dose vaccination with either BNT162b2 or mRNA-1273 was given to the participants. Clones were sequenced by immunoSEQ multiplex PCR, and TCRdb holds only the in-frame ones, with some missing. The table includes 45,000 to 55,000 clones, roughly two thirds detected once. The source material was CD4+ T cells from PBMCs cultured without peptide, sampled after COVID-19 vaccination. The receptors were gathered from a human donor who received a COVID-19 vaccine.

This chain connects TRBV3-1 (or the pseudogene TRBV3-2) to TRBJ2-7, with D possibly called TRBD1 or TRBD2 (5 bases each). This CDR3 contains 14 residues. CDR1 is LGHDT, CDR2 YNNKEL, per germline (reference sequence). The V and J ends lost 3 bases and 4 bases respectively, with 13 bases between them. Here the CDR3 DNA reads TGTGCCAGCAGCCAGAGGGGCTCAGGGTACGAGCAGTACTTC. Translated, it gives CASSQRGSGYEQYF.

The gene calls are TRBV7-2 and TRBJ2-1, with a possible D match to TRBD1 (5 bases). CDR1 and CDR2 (germline): SGHTA, FQGNSA. The CDR3 consists of 22 residues. Trimming cost V 0 bases and J 0 bases, with 27 bases left between them. The CDR3 reads CASSLASMQAGWLRSSYNEQFF. In nucleotides, the CDR3 is TGTGCCAGCAGCTTAGCGAGCATGCAAGCAGGGTGGCTTAGGAGCTCCTACAATGAGCAGTTCTTC.

V is TRBV15 and J is TRBJ1-5; possible D gene TRBD1, 6 bases. The CDR3 length is 15 residues. Trimming removed 0 bases at V and 5 bases at J, with 11 bases between. Per germline, CDR1 LNHNV and CDR2 YYDKDF (reference sequence). CDR3 residues: CATSRDRGRYQPQHF. Written as DNA, the CDR3 is TGTGCCACCAGCAGAGACAGGGGTCGTTATCAGCCCCAGCATTTT.

This chain uses TRBV5-4 with TRBJ1-6, with TRBD1 identical over 7 bases. Unmatched junction bases numbered 1, after V lost 3 bases and J lost 7 bases. The CDR3 consists of 13 residues. Germline V gene lookup returns CDR1 SGHNT and CDR2 YYREEE (reference sequence). This CDR3 is CASSWDRNSPLHF. Written as DNA, the CDR3 is TGTGCCAGCAGCTGGGACAGAAATTCACCCCTCCACTTT.

The gene calls are TRBV12-3 or TRBV12-4 and TRBJ2-5, with D uncertain. Between the trimmed V and J ends, which lost 6 bases and 1 base, there was a span of 9 bases. The CDR3 has 13 amino acids. Here the CDR3 DNA reads TGTGCCAGCAGCCCCCAGATCCAAGAGACCCAGTACTTC. This translates into CASSPQIQETQYF.

In its sample, this clone was seen a few times. The chain employs TRBV10-1 and TRBJ2-2; a possible D gene is TRBD2 (6 bases). Germline CDR1 reads WNHNN; CDR2 reads SYGVQD (reference sequence). Trimming pared 6 bases from V and 2 bases from J, leaving 10 bases between. The CDR3 runs to 14 residues. The CDR3: CASRGLLNTGELFF. The CDR3 coding sequence is TGCGCCAGCAGAGGACTACTAAACACCGGGGAGCTGTTTTTT.

This clone has more than one count but fewer than ten. The chain joins TRBV19 to TRBJ1-2, with a possible D match to TRBD1 (5 bases). V lost 4 bases and J 4 bases, leaving 16 bases between the germline ends. This CDR3 has 15 amino acids. The germline gives CDR1 LNHDA, CDR2 SQIVND (reference sequence). The CDR3 is CASSTPRGTRYGYTF. The CDR3 nucleotides are TGTGCCAGTAGTACCCCGAGAGGGACCCGCTATGGCTACACCTTC.

The chain employs TRBV19 and TRBJ1-4; TRBD1 aligns across 7 bases. Germline loops: CDR1 LNHDA, CDR2 SQIVND (reference sequence). V lost 3 bases and J lost 5; bases outside the gene matches: 6. CDR3 length equals 15 residues. Here the CDR3 DNA reads TGTGCCAGTAGTATGATGACAGGGCGGAATGAAAAACTGTTTTTT. This gives the protein CASSMMTGRNEKLFF.

V usage is TRBV5-1 and J usage is TRBJ2-1; 8 nucleotides align to TRBD2. In germline, CDR1 is SGHRS, CDR2 YFSETQ. The CDR3 has 14 residues. After removal of 2 bases from V and 6 bases from J, the junction contained 4 bases not matched to a gene. CDR3 protein: CASSLRTSTNEQFF. CDR3 coding DNA: TGCGCCAGCAGCTTACGGACTAGCACCAATGAGCAGTTCTTC.

This chain joins TRBV5-1 and TRBJ2-5; D is possibly TRBD1 (6 bases). CDR1 is SGHRS and CDR2 is YFSETQ in the germline V gene. V lost 4 bases to trimming and J lost 5 bases, with 12 bases between them. The CDR3 has 13 residues. CDR3 region: CASSMGHVETQYF. The CDR3 DNA follows: TGCGCCAGCAGCATGGGACATGTGGAGACCCAGTACTTC.

V usage is TRBV9 and J usage is TRBJ2-2; unclear D gene. V gave up 0 bases and J gave up 3 bases, with 9 bases separating them. The CDR3 spans 15 residues. The germline CDR1 and CDR2 sequences are SGDLS and YYNGEE. CDR3 in amino acids: CASSVVATDTGELFF. CDR3 in DNA: TGTGCCAGCAGCGTAGTAGCCACCGACACCGGGGAGCTGTTTTTT.

This chain uses TRBV5-1 with TRBJ2-6; D gene ambiguous. The CDR3 contains 14 residues. V shed 0 bases and J shed 2 bases, with 3 bases lying between them. Per the germline V gene, CDR1 is SGHRS and CDR2 is YFSETQ. The CDR3, as DNA: TGCGCCAGCAGCTTGGCCACTGGGGCCAACGTCCTGACTTTC. Its translation: CASSLATGANVLTF.

The rearrangement joins TRBV5-1 to TRBJ2-1; D is ambiguous. The CDR3 length is 15 residues. The V end was cut by 4 bases, the J end by 4 bases, with 15 bases between. Looked up from germline, CDR1 is SGHRS and CDR2 is YFSETQ. Written as DNA, the CDR3 is TGCGCCAGCAGCCCGGCCGGTCCAAGGTACAATGAGCAGTTCTTC. Translation gives CASSPAGPRYNEQFF.

J is TRBJ2-1 and V is TRBV11-2; D gene ambiguous. The CDR3 runs 15 residues. The V gene's germline CDR1 is SGHAT and CDR2 FQNNGV. V was trimmed by 5 bases and J by 1 base, leaving 12 bases between them. CDR3 sequence: CASSVLGRSYNEQFF. CDR3 DNA sequence: TGTGCCAGCAGCGTCCTCGGTAGATCCTACAATGAGCAGTTCTTC. The complete variable domain, with remaining parts taken from reference TRBV11-2 and TRBJ2-1, reads EAGVAQSPRYKIIEKRQSVAFWCNPISGHATLYWYQQILGQGPKLLIQFQNNGVVDDSQLPKDRFSAERLKGVDSTLKIQPAKLEDSAVYLCASSVLGRSYNEQFFGPGTRLTVL.

The rearrangement links TRBV7-2 to TRBJ2-7; D is unclear. Trimming left V 1 base short and J 5 bases short, with 15 bases between. CDR1 and CDR2 from the germline V gene are SGHTA and FQGNSA. The CDR3 has 15 amino acids. The CDR3: CASSLVLTPWNEQYF. The CDR3 DNA reads as TGTGCCAGCAGCTTAGTTCTGACCCCCTGGAACGAGCAGTACTTC.

The chain combines TRBV2 with TRBJ2-7, with 12 bases matching TRBD2. Germline trimming cut 7 bases from V and 2 bases from J; bases unmatched to any gene: 6. Per germline, CDR1 SNHLY and CDR2 FYNNEI. The CDR3 length is 15 residues. The CDR3 here is CASTRGLAGPYEQYF. DNA of the CDR3: TGTGCCAGCACTCGAGGACTAGCGGGGCCCTACGAGCAGTACTTC.

As DNA, the CDR3 is TGCGCCAGCAGCTTAGTCGGGGGGATGAACACCGGGGAGCTGTTTTTT. It specifies CASSLVGGMNTGELFF. This sequence joins TRBV5-1 and TRBJ2-2; 7 nucleotides align to TRBD2. V lost 2 bases to trimming and J lost 1 base; unmatched junction nucleotides: 5. CDR3 length: 16 residues. Germline values: CDR1 SGHRS, CDR2 YFSETQ.

The rearrangement links TRBV2 to TRBJ2-5; no clear D gene. CDR3 length: 14 residues. V lost 6 bases, J lost 4 bases, and 15 bases lay in between. Germline CDR1 SNHLY, CDR2 FYNNEI. The DNA of the CDR3 is TGTGCCAGCAGCGAGGCCACCCCACGAGAGACCCAGTACTTC. Protein: CASSEATPRETQYF.

The chain joins TRBV30 to TRBJ1-1, with a weak D call TRBD1 (6 bases). The CDR3 is made up of 15 amino acids. V was pared by 2 bases and J by 2 bases, with 15 bases between. CDR1 is GTSNPN and CDR2 is SVGIG in the germline V gene (reference sequence). CDR3 sequence: CAWSSFGTSNTEAFF. The CDR3 nucleotides read TGTGCCTGGAGTAGTTTTGGGACAAGTAACACTGAAGCTTTCTTT.